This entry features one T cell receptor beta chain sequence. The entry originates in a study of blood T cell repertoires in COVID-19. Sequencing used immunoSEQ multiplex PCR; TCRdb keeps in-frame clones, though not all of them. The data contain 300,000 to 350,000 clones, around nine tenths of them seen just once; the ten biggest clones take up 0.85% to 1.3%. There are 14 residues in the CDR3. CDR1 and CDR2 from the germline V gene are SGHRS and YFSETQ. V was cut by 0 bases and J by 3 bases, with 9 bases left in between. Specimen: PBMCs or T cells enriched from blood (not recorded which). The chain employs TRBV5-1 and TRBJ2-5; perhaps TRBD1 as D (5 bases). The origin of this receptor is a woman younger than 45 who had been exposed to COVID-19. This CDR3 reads CASSLVDRKETQYF. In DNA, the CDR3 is TGCGCCAGCAGCTTGGTCGACAGAAAAGAGACCCAGTACTTC.